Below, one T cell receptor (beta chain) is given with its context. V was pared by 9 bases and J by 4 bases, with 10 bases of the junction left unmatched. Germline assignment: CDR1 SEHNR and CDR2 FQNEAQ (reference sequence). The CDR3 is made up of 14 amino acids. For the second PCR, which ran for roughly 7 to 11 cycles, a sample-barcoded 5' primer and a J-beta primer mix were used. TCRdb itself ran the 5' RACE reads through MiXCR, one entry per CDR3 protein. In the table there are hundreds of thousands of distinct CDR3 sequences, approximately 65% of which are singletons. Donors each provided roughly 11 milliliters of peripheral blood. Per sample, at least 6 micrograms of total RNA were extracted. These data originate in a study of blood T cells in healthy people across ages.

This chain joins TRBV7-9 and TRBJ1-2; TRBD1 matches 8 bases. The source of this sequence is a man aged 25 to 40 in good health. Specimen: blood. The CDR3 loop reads CASSPDRVGYGYTF. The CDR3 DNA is TGTGCCAGTAGCCCGGACAGGGTAGGCTATGGCTACACCTTC.